A selection of T cell receptor beta chains follows, all from one sample in a study of T cell responses to AZD1222 COVID-19 vaccine. Data came from immunoSEQ multiplex PCR; TCRdb stores just in-frame clones and leaves some out. Of about 97,000 clones in the sample, approximately 91% were seen once. Here the sequenced sample was peripheral blood, taken on day 0 of AZD1222 vaccination. The receptors derive from an adult in good health. Both conserved end residues are part of each CDR3. The D gene is left open where the match is weak. Clone size is not always given. Where it is, it says once, few, many or a class for expanded clones.

-,once,TRBJ1-3,TRBV6-5,13,CAGDGGSGNTIYF,TGTGCCGGTGACGGGGGTTCGGGAAACACCATATATTTT
-,once,TRBJ2-2,TRBV5-4,15,CASSIGQGFSGELFF,TGTGCCAGCAGCATTGGGCAGGGGTTTTCCGGGGAGCTGTTTTTT
-,-,TRBJ2-1,TRBV7-9,17,CASSSVSRGPTHNEQFF,TGTGCCAGCAGCTCAGTCTCGCGGGGGCCCACCCACAATGAGCAGTTCTTC
-,-,TRBJ1-1,TRBV29-1,10,CSVVVGGAFF,TGCAGCGTTGTGGTCGGGGGGGCTTTCTTT
TRBD2,-,TRBJ2-5,TRBV29-1,14,CSVDSGGPQETQYF,TGCAGCGTAGATAGCGGGGGGCCTCAAGAGACCCAGTACTTC
TRBD1,-,TRBJ1-3,TRBV2,15,CASSGQGAAGNTIYF,TGTGCCAGCAGTGGGCAGGGGGCAGCTGGAAACACCATATATTTT
TRBD1,-,TRBJ1-2,TRBV30,13,CAWSVQGGTGYTF,TGTGCCTGGAGTGTCCAGGGGGGAACTGGCTACACCTTC
TRBD1,-,TRBJ1-2,TRBV5-6,15,CASSSTQGQGSDYTF,TGTGCCAGCAGCTCAACCCAGGGACAGGGGTCAGACTACACCTTC
-,-,TRBJ2-4,TRBV18,15,CASSPLERAYGIQYF,TGTGCCAGCTCACCACTCGAACGTGCATACGGCATTCAGTACTTC
-,-,TRBJ1-6,TRBV7-9,14,CASSLTLSVSPLHF,TGTGCCAGCAGCTTAACTCTCAGTGTATCACCCCTCCACTTT
-,-,TRBJ1-1,TRBV6-6,16,CASLEVLGERNTEAFF,TGTGCCAGCTTAGAGGTCCTGGGGGAGAGGAACACTGAAGCTTTCTTT
-,-,TRBJ1-5,TRBV6-5,13,CASSYTRGGPQHF,TGTGCCAGCAGTTACACCCGGGGGGGGCCCCAGCATTTT
-,-,TRBJ1-1,TRBV6-1,15,CASSEVVTRNTEAFF,TGTGCCAGCAGTGAAGTGGTCACACGGAACACTGAAGCTTTCTTT
-,-,TRBJ2-7,TRBV20-1,15,CSASGREGSSYEQYF,TGCAGTGCTAGTGGCAGGGAAGGTAGCTCCTACGAGCAGTACTTC
-,-,TRBJ1-3,TRBV11-3,14,CASSPRGPGNTIYF,TGTGCCAGCAGCCCCCGTGGCCCTGGAAACACCATATATTTT
-,-,TRBJ2-3,TRBV7-9,13,CASSLILGDTQYF,TGTGCCAGCAGCTTAATTCTGGGAGATACGCAGTATTTT
-,-,TRBJ2-3,TRBV4-1,13,CASSRELADTQYF,TGCGCCAGCAGCCGCGAACTAGCAGATACGCAGTATTTT
-,few,TRBJ2-2,TRBV4-1,16,CASSQDGTTGTGELFF,TGCGCCAGCAGCCAAGATGGTACGACGGGCACCGGGGAGCTGTTTTTT
-,-,TRBJ1-5,TRBV29-1,13,CSVGPGQNQPQHF,TGCAGCGTTGGCCCGGGCCAAAATCAGCCCCAGCATTTT
-,-,TRBJ1-1,TRBV7-2,15,CASSLVTGARTEAFF,TGTGCCAGCAGCTTAGTGACGGGGGCGCGAACTGAAGCTTTCTTT
-,-,TRBJ1-1,TRBV30,12,CAWNLGVTEAFF,TGTGCCTGGAATCTAGGGGTAACTGAAGCTTTCTTT
-,-,TRBJ1-2,TRBV5-6,14,CASSLVTVYYGYTF,TGTGCCAGCAGCTTGGTGACAGTATACTATGGCTACACCTTC
-,once,TRBJ2-7,TRBV19,17,CASSADPSSDTLYEQYF,TGTGCCAGTAGTGCCGACCCCAGTTCGGATACCCTCTACGAGCAGTACTTC
-,-,TRBJ2-7,TRBV7-2,19,CASSLAGQGSETGSYEQYF,TGTGCCAGCAGCTTAGCCGGGCAAGGGTCAGAAACAGGTTCCTACGAGCAGTACTTC
-,-,TRBJ1-3,TRBV3-1/TRBV3-2,17,CASSQAGGTVSGNTIYF,TGTGCCAGCAGCCAAGCGGGTGGGACCGTCTCTGGAAACACCATATATTTT
-,-,TRBJ1-4,TRBV6-5,14,CASRPAEPNEKLFF,TGTGCCAGCAGACCAGCGGAGCCCAATGAAAAACTGTTTTTT
-,-,TRBJ1-5,TRBV6-4,13,CASSERGDQPQHF,TGTGCCAGCAGTGAAAGAGGAGATCAGCCCCAGCATTTT
TRBD1,-,TRBJ2-1,TRBV11-2,15,CASSPGTGYYNEQFF,TGTGCCAGCAGCCCCGGGACAGGGTACTACAATGAGCAGTTCTTC
TRBD1,-,TRBJ2-3,TRBV28,15,CASSLKGATSDTQYF,TGTGCCAGCAGTTTAAAGGGGGCAACCTCAGATACGCAGTATTTT
-,few,TRBJ2-5,TRBV29-1,12,CSAGGLTETQYF,TGCAGCGCCGGGGGGCTGACGGAGACCCAGTACTTC
-,-,TRBJ2-5,TRBV10-1,15,CASSGRWGRGETQYF,TGCGCCAGCAGTGGTAGATGGGGGCGAGGGGAGACCCAGTACTTC
-,-,TRBJ1-3,TRBV7-2,16,CASRPGQRLSGNTIYF,TGTGCCAGCAGGCCGGGACAACGTCTCTCTGGAAACACCATATATTTT
-,-,TRBJ2-1,TRBV11-3,17,CASSRERAISSYNEQFF,TGTGCCAGCAGCCGCGAACGGGCCATTAGCTCCTACAATGAGCAGTTCTTC
-,-,TRBJ1-2,TRBV3-1/TRBV3-2,18,CASSQDLSRNRERNGYTF,TGTGCCAGCAGCCAAGATTTAAGCCGGAACAGGGAACGAAATGGCTACACCTTC
-,-,TRBJ2-1,TRBV12-5,12,CASGTDRSEQFF,TGTGCTAGTGGTACGGACAGAAGTGAGCAGTTCTTC
-,-,TRBJ2-3,TRBV11-2,14,CASSPRLTDDTQYF,TGTGCCAGCAGCCCCAGGTTAACAGACGATACGCAGTATTTT
-,-,TRBJ2-3,TRBV25-1,14,CASSEGGFADTQYF,TGTGCCAGCAGTGAAGGAGGGTTTGCAGATACGCAGTATTTT
TRBD2,-,TRBJ2-1,TRBV7-9,16,CASSFLLRGEGDEQFF,TGTGCCAGCAGCTTCCTGCTGCGGGGGGAAGGCGATGAGCAGTTCTTC
-,-,TRBJ2-7,TRBV7-2,13,CASSRVGAYEQYF,TGTGCCAGCAGCCGAGTAGGGGCCTACGAGCAGTACTTC
-,-,TRBJ2-4,TRBV6-1,13,CASSESDKNIQYF,TGTGCCAGCAGTGAGTCCGATAAAAACATTCAGTACTTC
-,-,TRBJ1-5,TRBV30,15,CAWSAPRSGNQPQHF,TGTGCCTGGAGTGCGCCCCGGTCGGGCAATCAGCCCCAGCATTTT